The 8 T cell receptor beta chains listed next were all sequenced from one sample in a study of blood T cell repertoires in COVID-19. Clones were read by immunoSEQ multiplex PCR, and TCRdb kept only the in-frame ones, dropping some. The sample yields 140,000 to 150,000 clones, about 90% seen once. Source material: peripheral blood. The receptors were sampled from a woman aged 45-65 years with acute or convalescent COVID-19.

CDR3 coding DNA: TGTGCCAGCAGTTACTCGACGGGGGTTGGAAACACCATATATTTT. Translating gives CASSYSTGVGNTIYF. The chain is built from TRBV6-5 and TRBJ1-3, with D tentatively TRBD1 (5 bases). Per germline, CDR1 MNHEY and CDR2 SVGAGI. This CDR3 comprises 15 residues. The V gene lost 0 bases and the J gene lost 3 bases, with 9 bases spanning the gap.

V is TRBV6-6 and J is TRBJ2-7, with 11 bases matching TRBD2. J was trimmed by 0 bases and V by 6 bases; bases with no gene match: 7. Germline V gene sequence: CDR1 MNHNY, CDR2 SVGAGI (reference sequence). This CDR3 spans 16 amino acids. CDR3 nucleotides: TGTGCCAGCAGCAAGACGACTAGCGGGGTCTCCTACGAGCAGTACTTC. Amino acid sequence: CASSKTTSGVSYEQYF.

V usage is TRBV6-6 and J usage is TRBJ1-4, with TRBD1 matching over 11 bases. V dropped 4 bases and J dropped 0; count of bases not matched to a gene: 1. The germline V gene has CDR1 MNHNY and CDR2 SVGAGI (reference sequence). There are 16 residues in the CDR3. CDR3 sequence reads: CASSLGQGATNEKLFF. The CDR3, as DNA: TGTGCCAGCAGTTTGGGACAGGGGGCAACTAATGAAAAACTGTTTTTT.

This rearrangement joins TRBV7-2 to TRBJ2-7; 7 nucleotides align to TRBD2. The CDR3 extends over 15 amino acids. In germline, CDR1 is SGHTA, CDR2 FQGNSA. The junction had 14 bases not matched to a gene; V was cut back by 5 bases and J by 7 bases. The CDR3 DNA reads TGTGCCAGCAGCCCGGGGCTAGCGGCTTACGGGGAGCAGTACTTC. Protein sequence: CASSPGLAAYGEQYF.

The chain couples TRBV3-1 (or the pseudogene TRBV3-2) to TRBJ2-5, with D perhaps matching TRBD2 (5 bases). Trimming stripped 4 bases from V and 6 bases from J, with 18 bases between. Per germline, CDR1 LGHDT and CDR2 YNNKEL (reference sequence). The CDR3 covers 15 residues. This CDR3 is CASSPTAGVRQTQYF. The CDR3 DNA reads TGTGCCAGCAGCCCTACCGCCGGGGTGAGGCAGACCCAGTACTTC.

The chain couples TRBV3-1 (or the pseudogene TRBV3-2) to TRBJ1-4; D unclear. V shed 4 bases and J shed 3 bases, with 9 bases lying between them. CDR3 length equals 14 residues. Germline lookup yields CDR1 LGHDT and CDR2 YNNKEL (reference sequence). The CDR3 is CASSPRSSNEKLFF. The CDR3 DNA follows: TGTGCCAGCAGCCCGAGATCCTCTAATGAAAAACTGTTTTTT.

This chain uses TRBV30 with TRBJ2-2; TRBD2 matches 8 bases. The CDR3 covers 15 residues. V shed 0 bases and J 6 bases; nucleotides not matched to a gene: 6. Germline CDR1 reads GTSNPN; CDR2 reads SVGIG (reference sequence). This CDR3 is CAWSVLGGASGELFF. The CDR3 DNA reads as TGTGCCTGGAGTGTTCTCGGGGGGGCATCCGGGGAGCTGTTTTTT.

This clone was found once. The chain has TRBV7-6 and TRBJ1-3, with unresolved D. The CDR3 is 13 residues long. Between the trimmed V and J ends, which lost 2 bases and 4 bases, there was a span of 6 bases. Per germline, CDR1 SGHVS and CDR2 FNYEAQ. As DNA, the CDR3 is TGTGCCAGCAGCTTACTAAAGGGAAACACCATATATTTT. It encodes CASSLLKGNTIYF.